This TCR beta chain was sequenced in a study of shared clonotypes between healthy human individuals. Study overall: The study drew on two women and a few men aged 18 to 49 as donors. A donor's plate count was three for CD4 naive and three for CD4 memory; CD8 naive had two and CD8 memory one.

CDR3 length: 14 residues. Germline V gene lookup returns CDR1 SNHLY and CDR2 FYNNEI. V gave up 7 bases and J gave up 5 bases; unmatched junction bases: 7. Authors' analysis steps: Owing to the provision of junction-only sequences devoid of quality scores by immunoSEQ, filtering differed. Profiling relied on immunoSEQ multiplex PCR, and the TCRdb table lists in-frame clones only, not all of them. That table is the source of V, J and clone size, and D and trimming were worked out from the DNA. The top ten hold 0.1% to 0.15% of the sample, which has approximately 2.4 million clones, roughly 95% seen once.

The chain carries TRBV2 and TRBJ1-1, with 10 bases fitting TRBD1. Sequenced input: naive CD4+ T cells sorted from blood. As for subset: CD45RA+ positively selected. The TCR was taken from a man between 18 and 35 years old in good health. The CDR3 DNA is TGTGCCAGCATCGCGACAGGGGGCCTGACTGAAGCTTTCTTT. This codes for CASIATGGLTEAFF.